This T cell receptor beta chain was documented in a study of T cells after yellow fever vaccination. This CDR3 is 15 amino acids long. Trimming took 4 bases from V and 1 from J, leaving 14 bases between them. Germline-derived CDR1 and CDR2 are SGHTS and YDEGEE. TCRdb re-analysed the 5' RACE reads in MiXCR, keeping a single row per CDR3 protein. The data hold 620,000 or so distinct CDR3 sequences, with approximately 13% observed a single time. J is TRBJ1-2 and V is TRBV5-8; no firm D call. This clonotype was sampled from a man aged 25 to 45 who received the YFV17D yellow fever vaccine. The sequencing used PBMCs, collected on the day of the yellow fever booster vaccination. CDR3 sequence: CASSAGGFLNYGYTF. DNA of the CDR3: TGTGCCAGCAGCGCGGGCGGATTTCTTAACTATGGCTACACCTTC.